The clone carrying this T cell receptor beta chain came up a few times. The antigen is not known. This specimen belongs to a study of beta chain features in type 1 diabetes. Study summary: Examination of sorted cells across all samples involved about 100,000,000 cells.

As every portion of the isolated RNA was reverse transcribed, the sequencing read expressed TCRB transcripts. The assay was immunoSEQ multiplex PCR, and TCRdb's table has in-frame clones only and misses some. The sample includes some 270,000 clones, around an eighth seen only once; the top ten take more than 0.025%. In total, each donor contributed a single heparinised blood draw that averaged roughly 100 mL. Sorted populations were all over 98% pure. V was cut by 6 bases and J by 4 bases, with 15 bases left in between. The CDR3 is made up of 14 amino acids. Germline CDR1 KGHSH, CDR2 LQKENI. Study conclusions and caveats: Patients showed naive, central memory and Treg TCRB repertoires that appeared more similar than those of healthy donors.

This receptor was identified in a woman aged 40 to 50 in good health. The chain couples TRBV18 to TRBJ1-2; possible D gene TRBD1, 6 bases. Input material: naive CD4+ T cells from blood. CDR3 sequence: CASSLDRKSYGYTF. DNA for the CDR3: TGTGCCAGCTCTCTCGACAGGAAAAGCTATGGCTACACCTTC.